The rows below give T cell receptor beta chains drawn from one sample of a study of tumour-infiltrating T cells in Burkitt lymphoma. Assay: immunoSEQ multiplex PCR; the TCRdb copy retains only in-frame clones and omits some. The sample lists roughly 1,500 clones; roughly 15% were seen once. Sequenced: tumor tissue. These receptors were taken from a human donor with diffuse large B-cell lymphoma. Each CDR3 is given with its conserved first and last residue. A D gene is named only where the DNA matches it firmly. The size entry is marked missing in some rows and otherwise reads once, few, many or a size class.

v_gene	j_gene	d_gene	abundance	CDR3nt	CDR3aa
TRBV6-1	TRBJ1-2	NA	NA	TGTGCCAGCAGTGAACGCCAGGCATATGGCTACACCTTC	CASSERQAYGYTF
TRBV20-1	TRBJ1-1	NA	few	TGCAGTGTAACCCAGGTTGAAGCTTTCTTT	CSVTQVEAFF
TRBV5-1	TRBJ1-1	NA	once	TGCGCCAGCAGCCCCTGGACTGGCACTGAAGCTTTCTTT	CASSPWTGTEAFF
TRBV7-9	TRBJ1-2	NA	few	TGTGCCAGCAGCTTAGCACCGGAGCTTAACTATGGCTACACCTTC	CASSLAPELNYGYTF
TRBV29-1	TRBJ2-7	NA	NA	TGCAGCGTTTCAAAGGGCTACGAGCAGTACTTC	CSVSKGYEQYF
TRBV10-3	TRBJ1-5	NA	few	TGTGCCATCAGTCCCGGGTCCAGCAATCAGCCCCAGCATTTT	CAISPGSSNQPQHF
TRBV19	TRBJ1-3	NA	NA	TGTGCCAGTAGACCGCGTGGGAGCTCGCCTGGAAACACCATATATTTT	CASRPRGSSPGNTIYF
TRBV19	TRBJ2-6	NA	NA	TGTGCCAGTAGTATGAGTCGGGCTTCCCTAACCAACGTCCTGACTTTC	CASSMSRASLTNVLTF
TRBV21-1	TRBJ2-2	NA	few	TGTGCCAGCAGCAAAGGGACAGAACTGAACACCGGGGAGCTGTTTTTT	CASSKGTELNTGELFF
TRBV4-3	TRBJ1-6	NA	NA	TGCGCCAGCAGCCAAGAGGGCCAGGGCGGTAATTCACCCCTCCACTTT	CASSQEGQGGNSPLHF
TRBV5-1	TRBJ2-7	NA	few	TGCGCCAGCAGCTTGGTGGGACCCTCCTACGAGCAGTACTTC	CASSLVGPSYEQYF
TRBV7-2	TRBJ2-7	TRBD2	NA	TGTGCCAGCAGACGACTGGGGGGAGGGTCCACCTACGAGCAGTACTTC	CASRRLGGGSTYEQYF
TRBV6-5	TRBJ1-3	TRBD1	NA	TGTGCCAGCAGTTCGACAGGGAGCTCTGGAAACACCATATATTTT	CASSSTGSSGNTIYF
TRBV28	TRBJ1-1	NA	few	TGTGCCAGCAATCTCAGGGAGGCTTTCTTT	CASNLREAFF
TRBV7-9	TRBJ2-7	TRBD1	NA	TGTGCCAGCAGTCCCCGGGACAGGGTTTACGAGCAGTACTTC	CASSPRDRVYEQYF
TRBV4-1	TRBJ1-5	NA	once	TGCGCCAGCAGCCAAGATTATACAGGGCGGGGTCAGCCCCAGCATTTT	CASSQDYTGRGQPQHF
TRBV7-2	TRBJ1-2	TRBD1	few	TGTGCCAGCAGCTTACTGGGACAGGTCTCCGGCTACACCTTC	CASSLLGQVSGYTF
TRBV10-3	TRBJ1-2	NA	NA	TGTGCCATCAGTGAGTCTGAGGTGGGGATTCCTGGCTACACCTTC	CAISESEVGIPGYTF
TRBV29-1	TRBJ2-5	NA	few	TGCAGCGTTGTTTATGTCTTGGGGGAGACCCAGTACTTC	CSVVYVLGETQYF
TRBV7-3	TRBJ2-7	TRBD2	large	TGTGCCAGCAGCCCGTTAGCGGGCCCAGGATACGAGCAGTACTTC	CASSPLAGPGYEQYF
TRBV6-6	TRBJ2-7	NA	NA	TGTGCCAGCAGTTCCGGAGGGGAGCAGTACTTC	CASSSGGEQYF
TRBV5-1	TRBJ2-7	TRBD1	NA	TGCGCCAGCAGCGAACAGGGGAGCTCCTACGAGCAGTACTTC	CASSEQGSSYEQYF
TRBV7-2	TRBJ1-1	NA	NA	TGTGCCAGCAGCTTGGGAGGGCAATTTTCGGGTCGCGTGGCCACTGAAGCTTTCTTT	CASSLGGQFSGRVATEAFF
TRBV5-5	TRBJ2-7	TRBD1	few	TGTGCCAGCAGCTTGCTTACTCAGGGGGCAAGCTACGAGCAGTACTTC	CASSLLTQGASYEQYF
TRBV7-2	TRBJ2-3	TRBD2	few	TGTGCCAGCAGCCTTGGGACTAGCGGGGGCCCAGATACGCAGTATTTT	CASSLGTSGGPDTQYF
TRBV25-1	TRBJ1-5	NA	few	TGTGCCAGCAGTGATTCAGATTTACAGCCCCAGCATTTT	CASSDSDLQPQHF
TRBV2	TRBJ1-1	NA	few	TGTGCCAGCAGTGAACAGGGGATGAATGAAGCTTTCTTT	CASSEQGMNEAFF
TRBV11-2	TRBJ2-1	NA	NA	TGTGCCAGCAGCGTGCTCGGGACTGGGATTCTAGGAAATGAGCAGTTCTTC	CASSVLGTGILGNEQFF
TRBV19	TRBJ1-1	NA	NA	TGTGCCAGTAGTATCTGGGGGACCGCCACTGAAGCTTTCTTT	CASSIWGTATEAFF
TRBV18	TRBJ2-7	TRBD2	NA	TGTGCCAGCTCACCAGCGGGGGGCGAGGAGCAGTACTTC	CASSPAGGEEQYF
TRBV4-3	TRBJ2-7	TRBD1	few	TGCGCCAGCAGCCAAGACAGGACAGGGGGGTACGAGCAGTACTTC	CASSQDRTGGYEQYF